This paragraph reports one T cell receptor beta chain. Its antigen is not known. These data originate in a study of follicular helper T cells after annual influenza vaccination. Regarding the study as a whole: Each annual vaccination recalled recurring oligoclonal ICOS+CD38+ cTfh clonotypes.

The CDR3 is 11 residues long. V dropped 3 bases and J dropped 5 bases, with 4 bases sitting between them. Per germline, CDR1 MNHNS and CDR2 SASEGT. Here immunoSEQ multiplex PCR was the method, and the copy in TCRdb shows in-frame clones only, minus some. The table has around 25,000 clones, 80% to 90% seen once. Regarding time point: 2014-2015 season, pre-vaccination. Non-naive CD4+CXCR5+PD-1+ cTfh were sorted into ICOS+CD38+ and ICOS-CD38- fractions. The input for sequencing was CXCR5+ CD38- circulating T follicular helper cells from blood, taken on the day of influenza vaccination. Subset described: circulating Tfh, non-naive CD4+CXCR5+PD-1+ (ICOS+CD38+ or ICOS-CD38-). This sequence was found in an adult who received the influenza vaccine. The J gene is TRBJ1-2, the V gene TRBV6-1; D remains ambiguous. The CDR3 reads CASSDRYGYTF. DNA of the CDR3: TGTGCCAGCAGTGACAGATATGGCTACACCTTC.